Sequencing of this TCR beta chain was carried out in a study of cytomegalovirus exposure and HLA in healthy donors (dated by TCRdb to the late 2010s). Context from the whole study: In an earlier analysis of around 540 of the donors, about 260 Gb of sequence data and 90 million to 120 million unique TCR beta sequences from 150 million to 200 million T cells were reported. Roughly 300 gigabases of sequencing data and tens of millions of unique TCR sequences were included in an early release covering under 650 HLA-typed donors. Of the roughly 400 genotyped donors, roughly 76% were placed in the genetic ancestry cluster associated with self-reported Caucasian donors. The study was designed to test whether signatures of past pathogen exposure could be identified by cataloging public T cell receptors. The study used immunosequencing to profile the T cell repertoires of some 600 subjects and linked those repertoires to cytomegalovirus serostatus. Besides the first cohort of roughly 660 subjects, a separate validation cohort made up of about 120 different subjects was used. To predict cytomegalovirus infection status, the study brought together high-throughput TCR immunosequencing, statistical association of individual TCRs with disease status, and machine learning. In a later analysis, previously published TCR beta repertoires from about 670 donors were re-analyzed and high-resolution HLA genotyping was added so that TCR occurrence patterns could be studied. Rather than drawing on any new phenotypic data, the later analysis identified candidate immune exposures from TCR beta sequences and the way those sequences occurred across donors. In an earlier analysis of 587 of the donors, high-throughput TCR beta sequencing was used to judge whether each TCR beta V gene segment behaved as functional or pseudogenic. Donor age, sex, ethnicity and CMV serostatus were collected together with the repertoire data. A later genetic analysis took genome-wide SNP genotypes for about 55% of the roughly 700 donors and used that subset as a discovery cohort. Every discovery cohort repertoire had been produced on one sequencing platform. HLA typing covered class I and class II loci at four-digit resolution. The number of donors typed differed by locus, with roughly 629-640 for A, B, C, DRB1 and DQB1, more than 500 for DQA1, 600 to 610 for DPA1, and over 400 for DPB1. Several DR-DQ haplotypes were handled as single units for association and clustering, since linkage in the cohort was strong. Across some 400 genotyped donors of the cohort, an average of approximately 200,000 unique TCR beta nucleotide sequences per donor were sequenced, and around 19% of those sequences were non-productive. Paper-wide results and their limitations: A later genetic analysis associated a missense DCLRE1C variant with V-gene and J-gene trimming of TCR beta chains, and an independent cohort replicated the association. The authors suggested that the approach could potentially be extended to other disease states and immunological phenotypes. Most CMV-associated TCR beta chains appeared to be HLA-restricted in a later analysis, and the HLA associations seemed to be driven largely by CMV exposure. The classifier was reported to diagnose cytomegalovirus status with high specificity and sensitivity in both the original and validation cohorts. A further reported finding was that TCR beta sequences accurately predicted the HLA-A and HLA-B alleles for most subjects in the first cohort. In a later analysis, 15,000 to 20,000 TCR beta sequences were associated with specific HLA alleles at a false discovery rate of 0.05. A cluster of highly shared sequence variants was judged likely to be a technical artifact of the sequencing pipeline. In an earlier analysis of fewer than 750 of the donors, most TCR beta V segments were observed in productive rearrangements about 90% or about 30% of the time, broadly matching IMGT annotations. In vitro tests confirmed that a few of the cytomegalovirus-associated TCR beta chains recognize cytomegalovirus antigens. A later analysis reported that several top co-occurrence clusters appeared linked to parvovirus B19, influenza, CMV and Epstein-Barr virus. Because the 87-base-pair reads could not distinguish some IMGT-functional V segments, including TRBV6-2 and TRBV6-3, those segments were excluded. For the cohort, immune exposure information was limited to CMV serostatus. The presence/absence analyses assumed that sequencing depth was roughly uniform across donors, and that assumption may not be true. When HLA alleles, especially DR and DQ, strongly co-occurred, TCR associations were difficult to assign to individual alleles. Because counts were too low, seventeen rarely observed V segments, including chromosome 9 orphons, were excluded from the earlier analysis of several hundred of the donors. According to a later genetic analysis, donors in an Asian-associated ancestry cluster had fewer N-insertions in productive TCRs than the approximately 650-donor mean. In a later analysis, TCR association rates were found to vary across HLA loci, with the most associated TCRs seen for DRB1 alleles and the fewest for HLA-C alleles. In this cohort, only TCR beta chains were sequenced, and detectable features were limited by the absence of alpha or paired-chain data. Across donors, most TCR sequences were observed very rarely, whereas some public TCRs were present in many individuals. In the study, 150 to 200 TCR beta chains were listed as associated with cytomegalovirus. Correlated functional status among segregating V segments might be attributable to linkage disequilibrium, but an unknown experimental factor could not be ruled out. Because HLA typing was unavailable for some donors at each locus, only the typed subset was used in association tests. In a later analysis, HLA-associated TCR beta chains were found to be more clonally expanded and to have lower generation probabilities than equally common non-associated chains.

The protocol used for the library was the immunoSEQ multiplex PCR assay. A mixture of 60 forward primers for TCR Vbeta segments and 13 reverse primers for TCR Jbeta segments was used in the multiplex PCR. A multiplex PCR assay on genomic DNA amplified the CDR3 region of rearranged TCR beta genes. The Illumina HiSeq System was used to sequence the amplified TCR beta libraries as 87-base-pair reads. The original methods were these. A later analysis tallied 70 million to 100 million unique TCR beta chains across the 610 or so repertoires, and 10 million to 11 million of those chains were shared by two or more donors. To remove PCR and sequencing errors, raw reads were error-corrected and collapsed into unique sequences using a nearest-neighbor algorithm that merged closely related sequences. CDR3 sequences were aligned to IMGT reference sequences to assign V, D and J gene segments. For a sequence to be retained, a match of at least six nucleotides to both a V gene segment and a J gene segment was required. Rearrangements were called productive when the CDR3 lacked stop codons and stayed in frame with V and J; all others were non-productive. Following IMGT convention, CDR3 was defined as the stretch from the second conserved V-encoded cysteine up to the conserved J-encoded phenylalanine. Sequences without an unambiguous match to a single V gene segment were excluded from the earlier analysis of 450 to 650 of the donors. An earlier analysis of some 610 of the donors called V segments functional above 56.7% productive rearrangements and segregating when the between-donor standard deviation exceeded 5%. A statistical classification framework was built to diagnose cytomegalovirus status from the catalog of TCR beta chain sequences. V and J gene assignment, in a later analysis, came from comparing TCR nucleotide sequences with IMGT/GENE-DB human TR gene sequences. The TCRdist pipeline was used in a later analysis to assign CDR3 sequences and most-parsimonious VDJ recombination scenarios. In a later analysis, every TCR beta chain was defined by the combination of its CDR3 amino acid sequence and its V-gene family, and reads without a unique V-gene family were dropped. A later analysis removed roughly 590 highly shared, low-generation-probability nucleotide sequences to deal with suspected cross-contamination and a sequencing artifact. For each public chain, a later analysis derived a clonal expansion index from normalized ranks of inferred template counts within each repertoire. In a later analysis, generation probabilities were computed using a VDJ recombination model fitted to out-of-frame rearrangements, and the results were checked against IGoR. In a later analysis, hypergeometric tests were used to score TCR-TCR, TCR-HLA and TCR-CMV co-occurrence, with a repertoire-size bias correction applied to TCR pairs. In a later analysis, false discovery rates were estimated by permuting HLA or CMV assignments 20 times. A later analysis grouped co-occurring TCRs with DBSCAN, adding TCRdist sequence similarity when clustering within HLA-allele-positive subsets. For co-occurrence clustering, repertoires with fewer than 30,000 or more than 120,000 public chains were excluded, along with 4 to 6 repertoires with anomalous nucleotide sharing. In its TCRdb copy, this immuneACCESS table keeps in-frame sequences only and misses some clones. Where compared with another copy, unresolved V genes explain less than half of these, and the others have no known cause. The V and J calls and clone size were taken over from that table, and D and trimming were inferred from the DNA. Recorded for this sample are some 140,000 clones; 70% to 80% of them occurred a single time. The biggest ten clones account for roughly 7.1% of the sample.

In the case of this clone: Its antigen target is currently unknown. No per-base quality is available; no much larger clone lies one base away.

In total, 600 or so healthy bone marrow donors made up the cohort. At the time of sampling, all cohort members were nominally healthy, though unrecorded immune exposures were likely present. The donor was CMV seropositive and belonged to the group of 250 to 300 seropositive cohort members. Every donor gave a peripheral blood sample, and the peripheral blood mononuclear cells from that sample were used for TCR beta sequencing. Genomic DNA extraction from the blood cell samples was performed with the Qiagen DNeasy Blood Extraction Kit. V is trimmed back by 4 bases and J by 4 bases, and the junction contains 5 bases that no gene match accounts for. Looking up the germline V gene (reference sequence) yields CDR1 SGHNT and CDR2 YYREEE. There are 14 amino acids in the CDR3, from cysteine to phenylalanine inclusive. Only the CDR3 DNA is retained, 42 bases long and in frame from the first base.

The source of this sequence is a man aged 30 to 39 in good health and CMV-seropositive. The sample taken for sequencing was PBMCs. The V and J segments used are TRBV5-4 and TRBJ1-1, and TRBD1 matches 9 of the central bases. The CDR3 protein: CASSPGQGGTEAFF. The DNA sequence follows: TGTGCCAGCAGCCCGGGACAGGGCGGCACTGAAGCTTTCTTT.